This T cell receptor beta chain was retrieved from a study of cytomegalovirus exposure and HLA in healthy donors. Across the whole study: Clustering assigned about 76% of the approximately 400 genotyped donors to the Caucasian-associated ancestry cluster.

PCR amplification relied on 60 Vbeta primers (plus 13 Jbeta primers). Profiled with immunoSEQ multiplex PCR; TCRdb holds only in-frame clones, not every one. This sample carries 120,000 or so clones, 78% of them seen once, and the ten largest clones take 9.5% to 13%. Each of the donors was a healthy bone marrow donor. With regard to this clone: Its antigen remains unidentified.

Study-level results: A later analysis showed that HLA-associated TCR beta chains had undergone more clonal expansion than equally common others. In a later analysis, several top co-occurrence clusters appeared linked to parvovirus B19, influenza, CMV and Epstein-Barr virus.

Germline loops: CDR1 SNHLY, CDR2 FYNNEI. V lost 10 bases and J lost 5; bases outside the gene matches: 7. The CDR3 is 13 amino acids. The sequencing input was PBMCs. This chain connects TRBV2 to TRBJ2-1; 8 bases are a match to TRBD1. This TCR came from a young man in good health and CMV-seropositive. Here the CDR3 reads CATYTDRDNEQFF. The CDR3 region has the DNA TGTGCCACCTATACGGACAGGGACAATGAGCAGTTCTTC.